What follows describes a single TCR beta chain. Profiled with immunoSEQ multiplex PCR; TCRdb holds only in-frame clones, not every one. The data hold hundreds of thousands of clones, with over 75% observed a single time. These data come from a study of shared T cell receptors in the human thymus. Germline V gene lookup returns CDR1 GTSNPN and CDR2 SVGIG (reference sequence). This CDR3 has 15 amino acids. Trimming removed 4 bases from V and 3 bases from J; junction bases left unmatched: 10. These same data were also listed under a study on human thymus T cells.

The sample comprised thymocytes. This sequence joins TRBV30 and TRBJ2-7; 9 bases are a match to TRBD2. The source is a boy under two years old with a congenital heart defect. Here the CDR3 reads CAWTVRGGQRYEQYF. The CDR3 nucleotides read TGTGCCTGGACGGTGCGGGGGGGTCAGCGCTACGAGCAGTACTTC.